Following are 7 T cell receptor beta chains from one sample sequenced in a study of blood T cell repertoires in COVID-19 (dated by TCRdb to the early 2020s). Libraries were built with the immunoSEQ multiplex PCR assay. TCRdb holds this immuneACCESS table with in-frame rearrangements only. Some clones are missing; in checked studies, unresolved V genes explain under half, and the rest has no known cause. The sample table records fewer than 400,000 clones; over 80% of these occur just once. Over 4.5% of the sample comes from the top ten. Material for sequencing was PBMCs or T cells enriched from blood (not recorded which). These receptor sequences come from a man aged 25-45 years who had recovered from COVID-19.

The chain combines TRBV10-2 with TRBJ2-2, with D possibly being TRBD2 (5 bases). From germline, CDR1 is WSHSY and CDR2 SAAADI. This CDR3 comprises 14 residues. Trimming stripped 6 bases from V and 4 bases from J, with 12 bases between. Here the CDR3 reads CASRRTGSTGELFF. CDR3 coding DNA: TGCGCCAGCAGAAGGACTGGCTCCACCGGGGAGCTGTTTTTT.

The rearrangement joins TRBV12-3 or TRBV12-4 to TRBJ2-7, with D tentatively TRBD2 (5 bases). Trimming stripped 8 bases from V and 3 bases from J, with 14 bases between. This CDR3 region has 13 residues. CDR3 loop: CASSLVEVYEQYF. The CDR3 DNA is TGTGCCAGCTCCTTGGTGGAGGTCTACGAGCAGTACTTC.

This clone has only one observation. This CDR3 reads CASSLGAETQYF. The CDR3 DNA follows: TGTGCCAGCAGTTTGGGGGCAGAGACCCAGTACTTC. The chain links TRBV28 to TRBJ2-5, with D perhaps TRBD1 (6 bases). Trimming pared 3 bases from V and 4 bases from J, leaving 6 bases between. The CDR3 covers 12 residues. Germline CDR1 MDHEN, CDR2 SYDVKM.

This chain joins TRBV9 and TRBJ1-2, with D perhaps TRBD1 (6 bases). Germline values: CDR1 SGDLS, CDR2 YYNGEE. CDR3 length: 18 residues. V shed 0 bases and J shed 4 bases, with 22 bases lying between them. The CDR3 nucleotides read TGTGCCAGCAGCGTAGACGTCAAGGGGGGGCAGGGCGGCTATGGCTACACCTTC. This translates into CASSVDVKGGQGGYGYTF.

The chain joins TRBV5-1 to TRBJ2-7; unclear D gene. V was clipped by 4 bases and J by 5 bases, with 16 bases between them. The CDR3 sequence is 14 residues long. The germline gives CDR1 SGHRS, CDR2 YFSETQ. Here the CDR3 DNA reads TGCGCCAGCAGCCCCGTTTACCTAAGCCACGAGCAGTACTTC. This sequence encodes CASSPVYLSHEQYF.

Remarks on this clone: The sample contains more than one DNA sequence encoding this CDR3. The rearrangement joins TRBV18 to TRBJ2-3; possible D gene TRBD2, 5 bases. The CDR3 consists of 13 residues. From germline, CDR1 is KGHSH and CDR2 LQKENI. The ends were cut back, 6 bases at V and 1 base at J, with 8 bases in the middle. CDR3 in amino acids: CASSRGGTDTQYF. The DNA for the CDR3 is TGTGCCAGCTCTCGGGGTGGCACAGATACGCAGTATTTT. The complete variable domain, with remaining parts taken from reference TRBV18 and TRBJ2-3, reads NAGVMQNPRHLVRRRGQEARLRCSPMKGHSHVYWYRQLPEEGLKFMVYLQKENIIDESGMPKERFSAEFPKEGPSILRIQQVVRGDSAAYFCASSRGGTDTQYFGPGTRLTVL.

This chain connects TRBV7-3 to TRBJ2-1, with TRBD2 identical over 8 bases. This CDR3 region has 14 residues. The ends lost 4 bases at V and 2 bases at J; junction bases unmatched: 1. In germline, CDR1 is SGHTA, CDR2 FQGTGA. The DNA of the CDR3 is TGTGCCAGCAGCTCGACTAGCGCCTACAATGAGCAGTTCTTC. Translating it yields CASSSTSAYNEQFF.